This TCR beta chain was sequenced during a study of T-cell reconstitution after alpha-beta-depleted transplantation in children. Preparation of the TCRbeta library used unique molecular identifiers. MiXCR was run by TCRdb on the PCR reads, yielding one entry per CDR3 protein. In the table there are about 360,000 distinct CDR3 sequences, about 14% of which are singletons. V gave up 8 bases and J gave up 8 bases, with 15 bases separating them. Germline CDR1 and CDR2: WSHSY and SAAADI. The CDR3 consists of 12 residues. This clonotype showed up just a few times. The V gene is TRBV10-2, the J gene TRBJ1-1; tentative D call: TRBD1 (5 bases). The TCR was taken from a human donor who donated a stem cell graft to a child with Fanconi anemia. The sequenced sample was PBMCs, obtained from the stem cell graft. This chain's CDR3 is CASWDFMKEAFF. Here the CDR3 DNA reads TGCGCCAGCTGGGACTTCATGAAGGAAGCTTTCTTT.